This T cell receptor beta chain was observed in a study of blood T cell repertoires in COVID-19. The wider study: COVID-19 samples from acute and convalescent phases originated in the United States, Italy and Spain.

Authors' methods: Cell counts per sample came from amplifying reference gene primers. Only in-frame clones appear in the TCRdb table, and some are missing; sequencing was by immunoSEQ multiplex PCR. Clone size and the V and J calls come from that table; the DNA yielded D and trimming. This table holds approximately 300,000 clones, more than 90% found once. The CDR3 covers 13 residues. With 1 base removed from V and 5 bases from J, the gap between germline ends came to 8 bases. Germline loops: CDR1 SGHVS, CDR2 FNYEAQ. Participant reports of clinical history set cohort assignment. Exposed enrollees had met someone with a PCR-confirmed or clinician-diagnosed COVID-19 case at some point within the 2 weeks before study entry.

The source of this sequence is a woman aged 25 to 39 who had been exposed to COVID-19. This chain joins TRBV7-6 and TRBJ1-1, with D unclear. The specimen was PBMCs or T cells enriched from blood (not recorded which). The CDR3 coding sequence is TGTGCCAGCAGCTTAGACGAACGGACTGAAGCTTTCTTT. Its protein is CASSLDERTEAFF.